A selection of T cell receptor beta chains follows, all from one sample in a study of cytotoxic CD8 clonotypes in ibrutinib-treated CLL. Produced via immunoSEQ multiplex PCR; TCRdb's table is partial and in-frame only. This sample has about 130,000 clones; roughly 85% occur once, and the top ten carry roughly 2%. The input for sequencing was PBMCs, taken after 24 months of ibrutinib treatment. The receptors were sampled from a human donor with chronic lymphocytic leukemia. The conserved cysteine and the conserved F or W are not part of the CDR3 here. A D gene is named only where the DNA matches it firmly.

V gene,D gene,CDR3 protein
TRBV7-9,TRBD1,ASSLAGGQGRNEAF
TRBV4-2,TRBD1,ASSQGGQGMYSNQPQH
TRBV5-1,.,ASSLAVRGTEAF
TRBV5-1,TRBD2,ASSFTSDETQY
TRBV5-6,.,ASSLGQIDYGYT
TRBV7-3,TRBD1,ASSLGQGAIMNTEAF
TRBV5-6,TRBD2,ASSQERGRSYEQY
TRBV16,.,ASSQRSGVQPQH
TRBV18,TRBD1,ASSPTKQGPYGYT
TRBV9,TRBD1,ASSPTGTDRKETQY
TRBV28,.,ASFPNRVGNYEQY
TRBV7-9,TRBD1,ASSAKQGSGPGQF